This T cell receptor beta chain was found in a study of cytomegalovirus exposure and HLA in healthy donors. Notes on this clone: Its antigen is not known.

The PCR ran on 60 Vbeta and 13 Jbeta primers. Sequencing was performed with immunoSEQ multiplex PCR; in TCRdb, only in-frame clones are kept and a portion is missing. The table has about 130,000 clones, around 75% seen once; the top ten hold approximately 3.1%. CDR1 is SGDLS, CDR2 YYNGEE, per germline. This CDR3 spans 17 amino acids. With V trimmed by 3 bases and J by 3 bases, 8 bases remained unmatched. Study-level results: After further analysis at a later stage, 15,000 to 20,000 TCR beta sequences were associated with HLA alleles at 0.05 false discovery rate.

The TCR comes from a man aged 25-45 years in good health and CMV-seronegative. The source material was PBMCs. V is TRBV9 and J is TRBJ1-3, with 11 bases identical to TRBD1. CDR3 bases: TGTGCCAGCAGCGGCGGGACAGGGGGAATAGTTGGAAACACCATATATTTT. It specifies CASSGGTGGIVGNTIYF.